One and the same sample provided the 22 T cell receptor beta chains below, sequenced in a study of T cells after yellow fever vaccination. MiXCR, applied by TCRdb to the 5' RACE reads, yields one record per CDR3 protein. The sample yields some 350,000 distinct CDR3 sequences, around 10% seen once. Source: PBMCs, taken on the day of the first yellow fever vaccination. These receptors were collected from a young man who received the YFV17D yellow fever vaccine.

A word on this clonotype: Likely a read error: the CDR3 ends without its conserved phenylalanine or tryptophan. The V call is TRBV4-2, the J call TRBJ1-2; D is unclear. Trimming stripped 4 bases from V and 0 bases from J, with 30 bases between. This CDR3 is 21 amino acids long. Germline V gene lookup returns CDR1 LGHNA and CDR2 YNFKEQ. The CDR3: CASSPVVAVSRGPRPNYGYTS. CDR3 nucleotides: TGTGCCAGCAGCCCCGTAGTGGCAGTAAGCCGAGGGCCTCGTCCTAACTATGGCTACACCTCC.

This clonotype was seen a few times. The CDR3 here is CASSQFSGTITDTQYF. The CDR3 nucleotides are TGCGCCAGCAGTCAATTTAGCGGGACAATCACAGATACGCAGTATTTT. The chain has TRBV10-1 and TRBJ2-3; 8 bases are a match to TRBD2. The CDR3 spans 16 residues. Germline V lookup: CDR1 WNHNN, CDR2 SYGVQD (reference sequence). V was pared by 5 bases and J by 2 bases, with 9 bases of the junction left unmatched.

The chain carries TRBV12-3 or TRBV12-4 and TRBJ2-1; D is undetermined. The germline V and J ends were trimmed by 11 bases and 7 bases, with 12 bases remaining between them. The CDR3 totals 11 residues. CDR3 coding DNA: TGTGCCGCCGGGTCCGGTAATGAGCAGTTCTTC. Translated, it gives CAAGSGNEQFF.

The chain employs TRBV12-3 or TRBV12-4 and TRBJ2-7; 7 bases align to TRBD2. CDR3 size: 12 residues. This CDR3 reads CTSGRTSYEQYF. The CDR3, as DNA: TGTACCTCCGGCCGGACTAGCTACGAGCAGTACTTC.

The chain links TRBV12-3 or TRBV12-4 to TRBJ1-1, with a possible D match to TRBD1 (6 bases). V gave up 2 bases and J gave up 7 bases, with 11 bases separating them. This CDR3 has 13 amino acids. DNA of the CDR3: TGTGCCAGCAGTTTAAGGGGGGAGGGTGAAGCTTTCTTT. Protein product: CASSLRGEGEAFF.

The chain has TRBV4-1 and TRBJ1-5; 8 bases line up with TRBD1. This CDR3 comprises 19 residues. Trimming cost V 4 bases and J 2 bases; bases outside gene matches: 16. Germline lookup yields CDR1 MGHRA and CDR2 YSYEKL. Here the CDR3 reads CASSLLDRGGIMGNQPQHF. DNA of the CDR3: TGCGCCAGCAGCCTTCTAGACAGGGGAGGCATTATGGGCAATCAGCCCCAGCATTTT.

There are a few counts of this clonotype. This rearrangement joins TRBV7-9 to TRBJ2-7; D is possibly TRBD1 or TRBD2 (5 bases each). Trimming cost V 10 bases and J 1 base, with 14 bases left between them. Per germline, CDR1 SEHNR and CDR2 FQNEAQ (reference sequence). CDR3 size: 13 residues. CDR3: CAIDRDGSYEQYF. DNA for the CDR3: TGTGCCATCGACCGGGACGGATCCTACGAGCAGTACTTC.

A few counts support this clonotype. The chain joins TRBV4-3 to TRBJ2-7; D may match TRBD1 or TRBD2 (5 bases each). CDR1 and CDR2 (germline): LGHNA, YSLEER. The V and J ends lost 0 bases and 7 bases respectively, with 10 bases between them. The CDR3 has 13 residues. The DNA for the CDR3 is TGCGCCAGCAGCCAAGAGACGTGGGGGGAGCAGTACTTC. This translates into CASSQETWGEQYF.

This clonotype was seen more than once but under ten times. CDR3 coding DNA: TGCGCCAGCAGCCCGGGACAGGTCTCCTACAATGAGCAGTTCTTC. This translates into CASSPGQVSYNEQFF. The chain carries TRBV5-1 and TRBJ2-1; 8 bases line up with TRBD1. The trim removed 4 bases at V and 0 bases at J, leaving 3 bases unmatched. Germline assignment: CDR1 SGHRS and CDR2 YFSETQ. The CDR3 contains 15 residues.

V and J are TRBV5-6 and TRBJ2-2, with D perhaps matching TRBD2 (7 bases). Trimming removed 4 bases at V and 8 bases at J, with 12 bases between. Germline CDR1 SGHDT, CDR2 YYEEEE. The CDR3 is 13 amino acids. In nucleotides, the CDR3 is TGTGCCAGCAGCCCTGCGGGGGCTGGGGAGCTGTTTTTT. This encodes CASSPAGAGELFF.

This clonotype was seen more than once but under ten times. V is TRBV18 and J is TRBJ1-4; D not certain. From germline, CDR1 is KGHSH and CDR2 LQKENI. The CDR3 runs 14 residues. Trimming pared 6 bases from V and 5 bases from J, leaving 13 bases between. CDR3 bases: TGTGCCAGCTCCGTTCAAGATGGAAATGAAAAACTGTTTTTT. Encoded protein: CASSVQDGNEKLFF.

This clonotype turned up a few times. The rearrangement joins TRBV20-1 to TRBJ1-5; TRBD1 might be the D (5 bases). CDR3 length equals 17 residues. The germline CDR1 and CDR2 sequences are DFQATT and SNEGSKA (reference sequence). V shed 0 bases and J shed 2 bases, with 17 bases lying between them. The CDR3 DNA reads as TGCAGTGCTAGAGATCCCGCAGGGTTTGGGGGCAATCAGCCCCAGCATTTT. This gives the protein CSARDPAGFGGNQPQHF.

V is TRBV7-2 and J is TRBJ2-5; TRBD2 matches at 16 bases. Losses at the gene ends were 7 bases for V and 5 bases for J; bases not matched to a gene: 7. Looked up from germline, CDR1 is SGHTA and CDR2 is FQGNSA. The CDR3 sequence is 16 residues long. CDR3: CASTSGLAGGLETQYF. CDR3 nucleotides: TGTGCCAGCACCTCGGGACTAGCGGGGGGGCTTGAGACCCAGTACTTC.

This chain joins TRBV5-8 and TRBJ2-2; 7 positions match TRBD1. The CDR3 is made up of 14 amino acids. CDR1 is SGHTS, CDR2 YDEGEE, per germline. The V gene end was trimmed by 4 bases and the J gene end by 4 bases; junction bases not matched to a gene: 4. CDR3 in amino acids: CASSRGQATGELFF. Here the CDR3 DNA reads TGTGCCAGCAGCAGAGGACAGGCCACCGGGGAGCTGTTTTTT.

The chain carries TRBV10-2 and TRBJ2-5; D may correspond to TRBD1 or TRBD2 (5 bases each). With 8 bases removed from V and 7 bases from J, the gap between germline ends came to 11 bases. The germline V gene has CDR1 WSHSY and CDR2 SAAADI. The CDR3 runs 11 residues. CDR3 sequence (DNA): TGCGCCAGCGGGACCTTAGGGACCCAGTACTTC. Amino acids: CASGTLGTQYF.

This clonotype was seen a few times. The chain couples TRBV7-8 to TRBJ2-2; D not resolved. This CDR3 spans 16 amino acids. V lost 1 base and J lost 6, with 15 bases in between. Germline CDR1 and CDR2: SGHVS and FQNEAQ. In nucleotides, the CDR3 is TGTGCCAGCAGCTTAGATACGGCGCGGCGATCCGGGGAGCTGTTTTTT. This gives the protein CASSLDTARRSGELFF.

This rearrangement joins TRBV7-2 to TRBJ2-5, with no clear D. The CDR3 runs 14 residues. V lost 2 bases to trimming and J lost 2 bases, with 9 bases between them. CDR1 and CDR2 (germline): SGHTA, FQGNSA. CDR3 residues: CASSLISQQETQYF. Written as DNA, the CDR3 is TGTGCCAGCAGCTTAATTTCGCAGCAAGAGACCCAGTACTTC.

In this sample, this clonotype turned up a few times. The rearrangement links TRBV7-2 to TRBJ2-3; no firm D call. This CDR3 is 16 amino acids long. Trimming removed 0 bases at V and 0 bases at J, with 10 bases between. Germline CDR1 and CDR2: SGHTA and FQGNSA. Written as DNA, the CDR3 is TGTGCCAGCAGCTTAGCCCGGCTGTGGAGCACAGATACGCAGTATTTT. Amino acids: CASSLARLWSTDTQYF.

This clonotype was picked up a small number of times. CDR3 sequence (DNA): TGTGCCAGCACCTCGAGGAGGGGGCGGTCCTACGAGCAGTACGTC. Its translation: CASTSRRGRSYEQYV. The chain combines TRBV6-2 or TRBV6-3 with TRBJ2-7; D is possibly TRBD1 (7 bases). Trimming removed 7 bases from V and 1 base from J, with 17 bases in between. The length of the CDR3 is 15 residues. Germline V lookup: CDR1 MNHEY, CDR2 SVGEGT.

This clonotype has more than one count but fewer than ten. This sequence joins TRBV7-2 and TRBJ2-3, with 8 nucleotides matching TRBD2. Losses at the gene ends were 5 bases for V and 3 bases for J; bases not matched to a gene: 4. Germline V lookup: CDR1 SGHTA, CDR2 FQGNSA. The CDR3 totals 14 residues. The CDR3 reads CASSRGGWTDTQYF. In nucleotides, the CDR3 is TGTGCCAGCAGCCGCGGGGGGTGGACAGATACGCAGTATTTT.

The genes are TRBV12-3 or TRBV12-4 and TRBJ1-5; D unresolved. V lost 4 bases to trimming and J lost 3 bases, with 10 bases between them. The CDR3 has 14 amino acids. For the CDR3, the DNA is TGTGCCAGCAGTTCCAGACGGCCCAATCAGCCCCAGCATTTT. Translating it yields CASSSRRPNQPQHF.

There are many counts of this clonotype. J is TRBJ2-3 and V is TRBV6-4, with TRBD2 matching over 7 bases. V lost 6 bases and J lost 0; bases outside the gene matches: 3. The germline V gene encodes CDR1 MRHNA and CDR2 SNTAGT. This CDR3 has 14 amino acids. The CDR3 sequence is CASRLAASTDTQYF. The CDR3 DNA sequence: TGTGCCAGCAGGCTAGCGGCAAGCACAGATACGCAGTATTTT.